This TCR beta chain was recorded in a study of T cells after yellow fever vaccination. Looking at the study overall: The SMART-Seq v4 Ultra Low Input method served to prepare the low-cell-number fractions. General study points: From the bulk population, abundant clonotypes could contaminate and appear within FACS-sorted repertoires. It was a weaker secondary response, yet one that peaked faster, at day 5 versus 15.

The CDR3 spans 18 residues. With 0 bases clipped from V and 4 bases from J, the junction kept 6 bases outside the gene matches. Germline CDR1 is MNHEY and CDR2 is SVGAGI. TCRdb fed the 5' RACE reads into MiXCR, producing one record per CDR3 protein. The table lists about 240,000 distinct CDR3 sequences, about 7% of them singletons, with over 0.65% in the top ten. Comments on this clonotype: As yet, its antigen is unknown.

The sequenced sample was CD4+ T cells sorted from PBMCs, obtained 15 days after the yellow fever booster vaccination. The clonotype originates from a man younger than 40 who received the YFV17D yellow fever vaccine. This chain links TRBV6-5 with TRBJ2-1; 13 bases map to TRBD2. The CDR3 spells CASSYSAPGLAGYNEQFF. In DNA, the CDR3 is TGTGCCAGCAGTTACTCGGCCCCGGGACTAGCGGGATACAATGAGCAGTTCTTC.